This paragraph covers one TCR beta chain sequence. Only one count was recorded for this clone. It lacks a known antigen. There are no base qualities to consult, and no much larger clone falls within one base. The goal of deep resolution MiSeq sequencing was a depth between 1 in 1 million and 1 in 200,000 T cells, and coverage averaged 10x per clonotype. TCR beta libraries were generated with the immunoSEQ hsTCRB Kit. Per the original workflow: Data were analyzed with ImmunoSEQ Data Assistant and ImmunoSEQ Analyzer, with V, D and J genes assigned per IMGT definitions. Clonality was computed as one minus normalized Shannon entropy of productive rearrangement frequencies, ranging from 0 to 1. Public clonotype analysis was restricted to overrepresented clonotypes comprising at least 0.05% of each patient's repertoire. Repertoires from about a dozen age-matched healthy donors in immuneACCESS were used as clonality controls. Imported from immuneACCESS, the table was reduced by TCRdb to in-frame sequences with V and J called. These copies leave out some clones; in studies compared against another copy, an unresolved V gene accounts for under half, and the cause of the remainder is not known. D and trimming come from the DNA, and the V and J calls and clone size come from that table. This sample has 130,000 or so clones in its table, and roughly 77% of those were observed once. Clones ranked in the top ten supply approximately 28% of the sample.

The data originate from a study of cytotoxic CD8 clonotypes in ibrutinib-treated CLL (dated by TCRdb to the early 2020s). With regard to the full study: The cohort included about 15 treatment-naive and roughly ten relapsed/refractory patients; some 18 were IGHV unmutated. Response samples were taken after a median of approximately 13 months on treatment, ranging from about 6 to 36 months. Responses were partial in around 25 patients and complete in 2; after median approximately 5.5 years follow-up, about 14 stayed in remission and approximately 12 progressed. Patients were still on ibrutinib when every remission and progressive disease sample was collected. Longitudinal samples were obtainable from about 30% of the roughly 90 participants in the trial. An average of about 250,000 productive templates and approximately 91,000 productive rearrangements was obtained per sample. Cryopreserved peripheral blood mononuclear cells were obtained before treatment, at response, and at either sustained remission or disease progression. The full study reports these points: Baseline clonality was found to be higher than that of age-matched healthy donors and was strongly correlated with circulating CD8+ T-cell counts. Sampling times were not matched between sustained-remission and progressing patients, and lymph node repertoires were not studied. Clonality rose at ibrutinib response, remained stable during sustained remission, and dropped back toward baseline at progression. Public clonotypes were rare and either contracted or stayed stable during treatment, and the rise in clonality at ibrutinib response reflected the expansion of private clonotypes.

Including cysteine and phenylalanine, the CDR3 has 16 amino acids. Only the CDR3 region is kept as DNA, spanning 48 bases read in frame from base 1. V was cut back by 7 bases and J by 5 bases, leaving a gap of 23 bases between them. The CDR1 and CDR2 encoded by the germline V gene are SNHLY and FYNNEI. The label giving this sample's time point can be read as: 12 months on ibrutinib. For TCR beta library preparation, 1.5 to 2.5 micrograms of genomic DNA was extracted from cryopreserved PBMCs. High-throughput TCR beta sequencing was performed on longitudinal blood samples from CLL patients receiving ibrutinib monotherapy. The patients took part in an open-label, single-center phase 2 trial of ibrutinib monotherapy.

This receptor was taken from a human donor with chronic lymphocytic leukemia. Sample: PBMCs, taken after 12 months of ibrutinib treatment. The sequence links TRBV2 to TRBJ1-1; 5 matching bases give a weak D call of TRBD1. The base sequence is TGTGCCAGCACCTCGGGTGGGTCGGGGACGGGGACTGAAGCTTTCTTT. It translates to CASTSGGSGTGTEAFF.